This is a list of T cell receptor beta chains from one sample in a study of blood T cell repertoires in COVID-19. Measured with immunoSEQ multiplex PCR; TCRdb has only the in-frame clones, and not every one. This sample carries about 270,000 clones, over 75% of them seen once, and the ten largest clones take over 8.5%. The sequencing sample was made of peripheral blood. The source of these receptors is a human donor in a cohort sampled during active COVID-19. The CDR3 runs from the conserved cysteine through the conserved F or W. The order of the fields is V gene, J gene, clone size, D gene, CDR3 protein, CDR3 DNA. A D gene is named only where the DNA matches it firmly. Part of the rows lack a size; the others show once, few, many or a class for expanded clones.

TRBV2	TRBJ1-1	-	TRBD1	CASSVGQGAAFF	TGTGCCAGCAGTGTCGGGCAGGGGGCAGCTTTCTTT
TRBV7-9	TRBJ1-3	-	-	CASSFPGPGNTIYF	TGTGCCAGCAGCTTCCCAGGCCCTGGAAACACCATATATTTT
TRBV1	TRBJ1-1	once	-	CTSSPGQGVSDREAFF	TGCACCAGCAGCCCGGGACAGGGGGTCTCCGATAGAGAAGCTTTCTTT
TRBV18	TRBJ2-2	-	TRBD2	CASSPRGQRETGGELFF	TGTGCCAGCTCCCCCCGTGGCCAGCGGGAAACCGGCGGGGAGCTGTTTTTT
TRBV4-1	TRBJ2-5	-	-	CASSQSPGEQTQYF	TGCGCCAGCAGCCAATCCCCCGGGGAGCAGACCCAGTACTTC
TRBV5-6	TRBJ2-5	-	TRBD1	CASSLVSSQGAGETQYF	TGTGCCAGCAGCTTGGTTTCGTCCCAGGGGGCGGGAGAGACCCAGTACTTC
TRBV11-2	TRBJ2-4	-	-	CASSSSTWEAAKNIQYF	TGTGCCAGCAGCTCTTCCACATGGGAGGCGGCCAAAAACATTCAGTACTTC
TRBV6-5	TRBJ1-2	-	-	CASSPTGGAGGGYTF	TGTGCCAGCAGTCCCACCGGGGGGGCCGGCGGAGGCTACACCTTC
TRBV2	TRBJ2-7	few	TRBD1	CASRRQGSSYEQYF	TGTGCCAGCAGAAGACAGGGGAGCTCCTACGAGCAGTACTTC
TRBV5-4	TRBJ1-1	-	TRBD1	CASSLGDRKNTEAFF	TGTGCCAGCAGCTTGGGGGACAGAAAAAACACTGAAGCTTTCTTT
TRBV5-1	TRBJ2-1	-	TRBD2	CASSFNSAGGSSNEQFF	TGCGCCAGCAGCTTTAATTCGGCGGGAGGGTCCTCTAATGAGCAGTTCTTC
TRBV24-1	TRBJ1-2	-	TRBD1	CATSAPGTGVYGYTF	TGTGCCACCAGTGCACCCGGGACAGGGGTGTATGGCTACACCTTC
TRBV4-1	TRBJ2-1	few	-	CASSQGDQIGGSEDNEQFF	TGCGCCAGCAGCCAAGGAGACCAGATTGGGGGGTCCGAGGACAATGAGCAGTTCTTC
TRBV12-3/TRBV12-4	TRBJ1-1	many	-	CASRTGRNTEAFF	TGTGCCAGCAGGACAGGTAGGAACACTGAAGCTTTCTTT
TRBV14	TRBJ2-5	-	-	CASSDRRTYQETQYF	TGTGCCAGCAGCGACCGTAGGACATATCAAGAGACCCAGTACTTC
TRBV28	TRBJ2-7	-	TRBD1	CASSSRRPGQGYGQYF	TGTGCCAGCAGTTCCCGTAGACCCGGACAGGGTTATGGGCAGTACTTC
TRBV6-5	TRBJ1-2	-	-	CASSKDGHVYGYTF	TGTGCCAGCAGCAAGGACGGACACGTCTATGGCTACACCTTC
TRBV18	TRBJ1-1	-	TRBD1	CASSQIGTGGAGRTEAFF	TGTGCCAGCTCACAGATCGGGACAGGGGGCGCGGGGCGTACTGAAGCTTTCTTT
TRBV6-5	TRBJ1-2	-	TRBD1	CASSLPGQGGGYTF	TGTGCCAGCAGCCTACCCGGACAGGGGGGTGGCTACACCTTC